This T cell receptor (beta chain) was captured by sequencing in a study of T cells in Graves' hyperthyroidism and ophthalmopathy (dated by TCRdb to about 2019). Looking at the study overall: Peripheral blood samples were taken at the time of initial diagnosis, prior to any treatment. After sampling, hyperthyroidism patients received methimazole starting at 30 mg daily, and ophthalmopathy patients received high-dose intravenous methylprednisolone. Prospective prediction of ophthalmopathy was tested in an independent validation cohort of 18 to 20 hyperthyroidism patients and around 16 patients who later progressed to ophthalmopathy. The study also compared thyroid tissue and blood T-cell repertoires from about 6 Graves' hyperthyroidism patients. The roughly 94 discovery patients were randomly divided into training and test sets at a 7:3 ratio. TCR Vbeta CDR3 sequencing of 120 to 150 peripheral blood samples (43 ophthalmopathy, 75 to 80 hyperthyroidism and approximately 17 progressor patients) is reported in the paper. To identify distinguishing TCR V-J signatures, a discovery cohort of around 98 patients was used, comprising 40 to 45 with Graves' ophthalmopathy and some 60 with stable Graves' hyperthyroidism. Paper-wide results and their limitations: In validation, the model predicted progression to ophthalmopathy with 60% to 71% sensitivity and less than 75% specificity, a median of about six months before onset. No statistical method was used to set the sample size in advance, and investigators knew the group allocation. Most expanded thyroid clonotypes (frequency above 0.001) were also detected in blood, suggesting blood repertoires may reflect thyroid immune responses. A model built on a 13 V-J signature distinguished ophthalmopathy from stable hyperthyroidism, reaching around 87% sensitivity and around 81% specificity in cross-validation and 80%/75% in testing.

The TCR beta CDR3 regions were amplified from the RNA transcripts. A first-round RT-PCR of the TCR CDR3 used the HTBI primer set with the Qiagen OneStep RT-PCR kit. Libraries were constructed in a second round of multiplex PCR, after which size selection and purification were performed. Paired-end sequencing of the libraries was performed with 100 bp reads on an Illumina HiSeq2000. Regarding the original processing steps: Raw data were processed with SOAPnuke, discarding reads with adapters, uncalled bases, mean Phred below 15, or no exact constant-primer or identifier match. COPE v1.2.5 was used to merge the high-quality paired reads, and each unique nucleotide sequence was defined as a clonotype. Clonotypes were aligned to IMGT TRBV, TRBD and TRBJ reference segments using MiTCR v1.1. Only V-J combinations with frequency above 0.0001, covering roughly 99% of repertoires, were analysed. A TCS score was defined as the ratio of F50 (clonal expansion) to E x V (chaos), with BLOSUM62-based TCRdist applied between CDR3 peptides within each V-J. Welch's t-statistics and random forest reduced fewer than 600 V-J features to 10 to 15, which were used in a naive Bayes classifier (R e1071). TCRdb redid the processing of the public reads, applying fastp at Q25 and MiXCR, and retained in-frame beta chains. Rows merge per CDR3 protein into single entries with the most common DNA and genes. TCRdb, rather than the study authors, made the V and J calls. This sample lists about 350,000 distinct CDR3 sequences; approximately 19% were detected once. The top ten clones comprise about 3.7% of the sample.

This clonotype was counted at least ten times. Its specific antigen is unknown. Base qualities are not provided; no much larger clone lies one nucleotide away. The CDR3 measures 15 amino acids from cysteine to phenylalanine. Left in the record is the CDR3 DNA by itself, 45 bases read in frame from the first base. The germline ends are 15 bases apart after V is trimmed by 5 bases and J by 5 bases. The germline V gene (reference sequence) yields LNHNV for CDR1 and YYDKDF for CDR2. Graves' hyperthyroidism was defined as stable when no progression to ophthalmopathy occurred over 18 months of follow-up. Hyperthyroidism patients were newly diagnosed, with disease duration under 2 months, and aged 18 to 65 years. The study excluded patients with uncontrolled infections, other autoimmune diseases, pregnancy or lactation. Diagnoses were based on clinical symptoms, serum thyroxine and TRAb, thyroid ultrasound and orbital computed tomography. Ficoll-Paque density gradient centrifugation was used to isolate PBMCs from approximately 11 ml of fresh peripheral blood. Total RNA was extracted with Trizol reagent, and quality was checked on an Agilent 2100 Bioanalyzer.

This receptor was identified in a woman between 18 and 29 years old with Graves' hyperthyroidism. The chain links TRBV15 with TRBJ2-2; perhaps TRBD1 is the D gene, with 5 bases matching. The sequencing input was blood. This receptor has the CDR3 CATSSGPAGTGELFF. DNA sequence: TGTGCCACCAGCTCAGGGCCGGCAGGAACCGGGGAGCTGTTTTTT. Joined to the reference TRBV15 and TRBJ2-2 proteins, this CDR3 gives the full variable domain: DAMVIQNPRYQVTQFGKPVTLSCSQTLNHNVMYWYQQKSSQAPKLLFHYYDKDFNNEADTPDNFQSRRPNTSFCFLDIRSPGLGDTAMYLCATSSGPAGTGELFFGEGSRLTVL.